A single sample gave rise to the 24 T cell receptor beta chains below, sequenced in a study of OX40 agonist ivuxolimab in advanced cancers. The assay was immunoSEQ multiplex PCR, and TCRdb's table has in-frame clones only and misses some. Of 77,000 or so clones in the sample, approximately 89% were seen once. This material consisted of CD4+ or CD8+ T cells sorted from blood, taken in a trial of the OX40 agonist ivuxolimab. These receptors came from an adult with an advanced solid tumor such as melanoma, head and neck, liver or kidney cancer.

This clone was seen more than once but under ten times. The CDR3 region has the DNA TGTGCCAGCAGTCCGGGTCTGGGGGAGCAGTACTTC. Its protein product is CASSPGLGEQYF. The chain has TRBV7-2 and TRBJ2-7; D gene uncertain. V was cut by 6 bases and J by 7 bases, with 13 bases left in between. Germline V gene lookup returns CDR1 SGHTA and CDR2 FQGNSA. This CDR3 is built from 12 residues. The full variable domain, its missing parts supplied by reference TRBV7-2 and TRBJ2-7, is GAGVSQSPSNKVTEKGKDVELRCDPISGHTALYWYRQSLGQGLEFLIYFQGNSAPDKSGLPSDRFSAERTGGSVSTLTIQRTQQEDSAVYLCASSPGLGEQYFGPGTRLTVT.

V usage is TRBV28 and J usage is TRBJ1-2; D call uncertain. CDR3 length: 15 amino acids. V was cut by 7 bases and J by 8 bases, with 23 bases left in between. The V gene's germline CDR1 is MDHEN and CDR2 SYDVKM. CDR3 in amino acids: CASNRPGRLAPGYTF. In DNA, the CDR3 is TGTGCCAGCAACCGCCCCGGGAGGTTAGCGCCAGGCTACACCTTC.

The genes are TRBV28 and TRBJ1-2; TRBD1 matches at 8 bases. Germline V gene lookup returns CDR1 MDHEN and CDR2 SYDVKM. The CDR3 runs to 16 residues. V dropped 7 bases and J dropped 4; count of bases not matched to a gene: 14. In DNA, the CDR3 is TGTGCCAGCACCCAAGCCCGGGCAGGGGGCAGCTATGGCTACACCTTC. It is translated as CASTQARAGGSYGYTF.

The chain couples TRBV7-9 to TRBJ1-3; 8 bases match TRBD1. The length of the CDR3 is 16 residues. Germline V lookup: CDR1 SEHNR, CDR2 FQNEAQ (reference sequence). Trimming cost V 3 bases and J 3 bases; bases outside gene matches: 7. CDR3 coding DNA: TGTGCCAGCAGCTTCCGGACAGGGACGGGTGGAAACACCATATATTTT. Translated: CASSFRTGTGGNTIYF.

The chain carries TRBV4-3 and TRBJ2-4; 9 nucleotides agree with TRBD2. Germline loops: CDR1 LGHNA, CDR2 YSLEER. J lost 4 bases, V lost 0 bases, and 7 bases had no gene match. The CDR3 is 17 residues long. This chain's CDR3 is CASSQDMLAGLKNIQYF. Written as DNA, the CDR3 is TGCGCCAGCAGCCAAGATATGCTAGCGGGGCTTAAAAACATTCAGTACTTC.

This chain connects TRBV15 to TRBJ2-7; either TRBD1 or TRBD2 may supply D (5 bases each). Germline V gene sequence: CDR1 LNHNV, CDR2 YYDKDF (reference sequence). There are 14 residues in the CDR3. V shed 2 bases and J shed 5 bases, with 13 bases lying between them. CDR3 residues: CATSRLQGVDEQYF. The CDR3 DNA is TGTGCCACCAGCAGACTCCAGGGAGTCGACGAGCAGTACTTC.

V gene TRBV6-1 combines with J gene TRBJ1-5; D is ambiguous. Per the germline V gene, CDR1 is MNHNS and CDR2 is SASEGT. The CDR3 extends over 14 amino acids. Trimming removed 2 bases from V and 5 bases from J, with 10 bases in between. The CDR3, as DNA: TGTGCCAGCAGTGAAAGGGCCGGTTATCAGCCCCAGCATTTT. Translating gives CASSERAGYQPQHF.

This sequence joins TRBV29-1 and TRBJ2-7, with 8 bases fitting TRBD1. The length of the CDR3 is 13 residues. The V gene's germline CDR1 is SQVTM and CDR2 ANQGSEA. CDR3 nucleotides: TGCAGTTTCAAGACAGGGGTAGGGTACGAGCAGTACTTC. It yields the protein CSFKTGVGYEQYF.

The chain links TRBV6-5 to TRBJ1-3, with D possibly being TRBD1 (6 bases). CDR1 is MNHEY, CDR2 SVGAGI, per germline. This CDR3 region has 13 residues. V gave up 5 bases and J gave up 3 bases, with 8 bases separating them. CDR3 amino acids: CASSLTGGNTIYF. CDR3 bases: TGTGCCAGCAGTCTGACAGGTGGAAACACCATATATTTT.

The CDR3 coding sequence is TGTGCCAGCAGCCACCCGGGACAGGGGATCGTTCGGAATGGCTACACCTTC. Translation gives CASSHPGQGIVRNGYTF. The chain uses TRBV7-9 and TRBJ1-2, with 10 positions matching TRBD1. The ends lost 5 bases at V and 6 bases at J; junction bases unmatched: 15. The CDR3 length is 17 residues. Germline-derived CDR1 and CDR2 are SEHNR and FQNEAQ (reference sequence).

The chain links TRBV9 to TRBJ1-1; D may be TRBD1 (6 bases). Per the germline V gene, CDR1 is SGDLS and CDR2 is YYNGEE. This CDR3 has 15 residues. The ends were cut back, 0 bases at V and 4 bases at J, with 13 bases in the middle. In DNA, the CDR3 is TGTGCCAGCAGCGTAGGGGCAGGGGAGCGCACTGAAGCTTTCTTT. This sequence encodes CASSVGAGERTEAFF.

The rearrangement joins TRBV6-4 to TRBJ1-6; D may be TRBD1 (6 bases). V was cut by 6 bases and J by 9 bases, with 12 bases left in between. Germline assignment: CDR1 MRHNA and CDR2 SNTAGT. There are 13 residues in the CDR3. The CDR3: CASSPEGGSPLHF. The CDR3, as DNA: TGTGCCAGCAGCCCAGAGGGGGGTTCACCCCTCCACTTT.

The chain couples TRBV7-2 to TRBJ2-3, with D perhaps matching TRBD1 (6 bases). CDR1 is SGHTA, CDR2 FQGNSA, per germline. V was clipped by 5 bases and J by 0 bases, with 9 bases between them. This CDR3 spans 14 amino acids. The CDR3: CASSQDSSTDTQYF. The CDR3 bases are TGTGCCAGCAGCCAGGACAGTAGCACAGATACGCAGTATTTT.

Note on this clone: An end of the junction differs from the germline gene, which may be a read error. The rearrangement uses TRBV7-8 and TRBJ1-1, with 9 bases identical to TRBD1. This CDR3 is built from 17 residues. Per the germline V gene, CDR1 is SGHVS and CDR2 is FQNEAQ. CDR3 protein: CASSLRVFGTGLNVGEF. The CDR3 coding sequence is TGTGCCAGCAGCTTAAGGGTCTTCGGGACAGGGTTGAACGTCGGTGAGTTT.

J is TRBJ1-2 and V is TRBV10-3, with D possibly matching TRBD1 (6 bases). V lost 6 bases to trimming and J lost 8 bases, with 13 bases between them. The CDR3 extends over 12 amino acids. The V gene's germline CDR1 is ENHRY and CDR2 SYGVKD. The CDR3 loop reads CAISNGGAGYTF. The CDR3 DNA reads TGTGCCATCAGCAATGGGGGCGCGGGCTACACCTTC.

V and J are TRBV27 and TRBJ1-2; the D gene is possibly TRBD1 (6 bases). The ends were cut back, 0 bases at V and 4 bases at J, with 12 bases in the middle. Germline CDR1 and CDR2: MNHEY and SMNVEV (reference sequence). The CDR3 is 15 residues long. DNA of the CDR3: TGTGCCAGCAGTTTATCTACGACAGGTTTCTATGGCTACACCTTC. Protein product: CASSLSTTGFYGYTF.

V is TRBV18 and J is TRBJ2-1; unclear D gene. The CDR3 runs to 12 residues. V shed 2 bases and J shed 6 bases, with 5 bases lying between them. CDR1 and CDR2 from the germline V gene are KGHSH and LQKENI. DNA of the CDR3: TGTGCCAGCTCACCATCAGGCAATGAGCAGTTCTTC. It codes for CASSPSGNEQFF.

This clone has just a few counts. This chain joins TRBV19 and TRBJ1-2; a weak D match, TRBD1 (6 bases). The V and J ends lost 7 bases and 4 bases respectively, with 10 bases between them. The CDR3 sequence is 12 residues long. Germline V lookup: CDR1 LNHDA, CDR2 SQIVND (reference sequence). The CDR3: CASTEGGYGYTF. The CDR3 region has the DNA TGTGCCAGTACCGAAGGGGGCTATGGCTACACCTTC.

This chain connects TRBV5-1 to TRBJ2-2; TRBD2 matches at 7 bases. V was clipped by 3 bases and J by 4 bases; unmatched bases: 9. This CDR3 spans 16 amino acids. Germline V gives CDR1 SGHRS, CDR2 YFSETQ. CDR3 sequence: CASSSAGEGFTGELFF. Written as DNA, the CDR3 is TGCGCCAGCAGCTCGGCGGGAGAGGGTTTCACCGGGGAGCTGTTTTTT.

The chain carries TRBV28 and TRBJ1-1; D remains ambiguous. There are 15 residues in the CDR3. Per the germline V gene, CDR1 is MDHEN and CDR2 is SYDVKM. Trimming left V 5 bases short and J 3 bases short, with 16 bases between. The CDR3 reads CASSRWRTSDTEAFF. CDR3 DNA sequence: TGTGCCAGCAGTAGATGGCGGACTTCGGACACTGAAGCTTTCTTT.

J is TRBJ2-1 and V is TRBV19, with D unresolved. Trimming left V 6 bases short and J 0 bases short, with 12 bases between. The germline CDR1 and CDR2 sequences are LNHDA and SQIVND (reference sequence). The CDR3 sequence is 15 residues long. The CDR3 DNA sequence: TGTGCCAGTAGCGTACGGGCAGACTCCTACAATGAGCAGTTCTTC. This translates into CASSVRADSYNEQFF.

The chain is built from TRBV6-1 and TRBJ2-3; 11 bases agree with TRBD2. V was clipped by 2 bases and J by 6 bases; unmatched bases: 4. CDR3 length equals 15 residues. Germline CDR1 is MNHNS and CDR2 is SASEGT. CDR3 nucleotide sequence: TGTGCCAGCAGTGAAATAGCGGGAGGGCCTGATACGCAGTATTTT. It translates to CASSEIAGGPDTQYF.

This chain joins TRBV5-1 and TRBJ2-2, with 11 bases lining up with TRBD1. With V trimmed by 3 bases and J by 4 bases, 5 bases remained unmatched. In germline, CDR1 is SGHRS, CDR2 YFSETQ. The CDR3 is made up of 16 amino acids. CDR3: CASSSGQGVGTGELFF. The CDR3 DNA follows: TGCGCCAGCAGCTCGGGACAGGGGGTTGGCACCGGGGAGCTGTTTTTT.

This chain uses TRBV5-4 with TRBJ2-2; 8 bases align to TRBD2. Germline CDR1 and CDR2: SGHNT and YYREEE (reference sequence). The CDR3 is made up of 15 amino acids. V lost 6 bases and J lost 6; bases outside the gene matches: 10. CDR3 sequence reads: CASNRGGAGPGELFF. The CDR3 bases are TGTGCCAGCAACCGGGGGGGGGCGGGCCCCGGGGAGCTGTTTTTT.